The rows below give T cell receptor beta chains drawn from one sample of a study of blood T cell repertoires in COVID-19. Sequencing was performed with immunoSEQ multiplex PCR; in TCRdb, only in-frame clones are kept and a portion is missing. This sample has roughly 410,000 clones, with around 87% found just once. Sequences were obtained from peripheral blood. The receptors shown here come from a woman aged 55 to 70 with COVID-19, enrolled during active disease. CDR3s include the opening cysteine and the closing phenylalanine or tryptophan. A D gene is named only where the DNA matches it firmly. Where a row states a size, it is once, few, many or the class of an expanded clone; other rows omit it.

j_call: TRBJ2-2
v_call: TRBV4-1
d_call: -
clone_size: once
cdr3_aa: CASSQGLTGVNTGELFF
cdr3_nt: TGCGCCAGCAGCCAGGGACTGACGGGGGTGAACACCGGGGAGCTGTTTTTT

j_call: TRBJ2-5
v_call: TRBV25-1
d_call: TRBD1
clone_size: few
cdr3_aa: CASKETGVETQYF
cdr3_nt: TGTGCCAGCAAGGAGACAGGGGTGGAGACCCAGTACTTC

j_call: TRBJ1-4
v_call: TRBV2
d_call: -
clone_size: -
cdr3_aa: CASSPNSRANEKLFF
cdr3_nt: TGTGCCAGCAGCCCCAACTCGAGGGCCAATGAAAAACTGTTTTTT

j_call: TRBJ2-7
v_call: TRBV28
d_call: -
clone_size: once
cdr3_aa: CASRDSYEQYF
cdr3_nt: TGTGCCAGCAGAGACAGCTACGAGCAGTACTTC

j_call: TRBJ2-1
v_call: TRBV3-1/TRBV3-2
d_call: TRBD2
clone_size: -
cdr3_aa: CASSQVAGGRNEQFF
cdr3_nt: TGTGCCAGCAGCCAAGTGGCGGGGGGGCGGAATGAGCAGTTCTTC

j_call: TRBJ2-7
v_call: TRBV10-3
d_call: -
clone_size: -
cdr3_aa: CAIAGGGAVYEQYF
cdr3_nt: TGTGCCATCGCAGGCGGAGGTGCCGTTTACGAGCAGTACTTC

j_call: TRBJ1-2
v_call: TRBV3-1/TRBV3-2
d_call: -
clone_size: -
cdr3_aa: CASSQAVWGYTF
cdr3_nt: TGTGCCAGCAGCCAAGCGGTATGGGGCTACACCTTC

j_call: TRBJ1-2
v_call: TRBV19
d_call: -
clone_size: -
cdr3_aa: CASSNDLNYGYTF
cdr3_nt: TGTGCCAGTAGTAACGATCTAAACTATGGCTACACCTTC

j_call: TRBJ2-7
v_call: TRBV29-1
d_call: TRBD1
clone_size: -
cdr3_aa: CSVGDRGREEQYF
cdr3_nt: TGCAGCGTGGGGGACAGGGGGCGTGAAGAGCAGTACTTC

j_call: TRBJ1-2
v_call: TRBV7-3
d_call: -
clone_size: once
cdr3_aa: CASSLNAAGGYTF
cdr3_nt: TGTGCCAGCAGCTTAAATGCCGCGGGGGGCTACACCTTC